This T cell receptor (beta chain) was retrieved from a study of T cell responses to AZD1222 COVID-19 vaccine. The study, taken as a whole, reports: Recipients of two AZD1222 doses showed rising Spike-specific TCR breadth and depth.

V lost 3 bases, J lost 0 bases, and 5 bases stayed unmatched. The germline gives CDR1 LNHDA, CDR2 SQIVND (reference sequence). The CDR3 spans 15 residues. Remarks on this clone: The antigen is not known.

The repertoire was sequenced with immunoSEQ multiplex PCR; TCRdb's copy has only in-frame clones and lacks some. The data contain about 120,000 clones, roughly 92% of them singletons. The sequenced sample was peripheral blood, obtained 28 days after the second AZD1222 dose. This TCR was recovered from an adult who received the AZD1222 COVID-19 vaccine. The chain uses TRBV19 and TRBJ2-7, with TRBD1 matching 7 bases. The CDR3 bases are TGTGCCAGTAGTATTGGGACAGATCTCTCCTACGAGCAGTACTTC. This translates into CASSIGTDLSYEQYF.